This T cell receptor (beta chain) was profiled in a study of T cells after posttransplantation cyclophosphamide. CDR1 is LNHDA, CDR2 SQIVND, per germline (reference sequence). Between the trimmed V and J ends, which lost 3 bases and 3 bases, there was a span of 12 bases. The CDR3 totals 15 residues. The table came from immunoSEQ multiplex PCR; TCRdb's copy has only in-frame clones and leaves some out. The table lists about 22,000 clones, about 89% of them singletons. Methotrexate plus calcineurin inhibitor accompanied controls' myeloablative marrow transplants; sampling was 1 year later. Details on this clone: The antigen remains unidentified.

Findings and caveats of the study: TRB clonality was highly associated with recipient CMV seropositivity and reactivation. Donor CD8+ memory clones often dominated recipient blood repertoires at later times.

The V and J genes are TRBV19 and TRBJ2-1; the D gene is possibly TRBD2 (6 bases). This sequence originates from a female patient between 50 and 59 years old who received an allogeneic stem cell transplant from an unrelated donor, was CMV-positive, and had chronic GVHD only. Some of the T cells may derive from the graft donor. The material was PBMCs, obtained after an allogeneic stem cell transplant with a calcineurin inhibitor and methotrexate. The CDR3 loop is CASSISAGHYNEQFF. DNA of the CDR3: TGTGCCAGTAGTATCTCTGCGGGGCACTACAATGAGCAGTTCTTC.